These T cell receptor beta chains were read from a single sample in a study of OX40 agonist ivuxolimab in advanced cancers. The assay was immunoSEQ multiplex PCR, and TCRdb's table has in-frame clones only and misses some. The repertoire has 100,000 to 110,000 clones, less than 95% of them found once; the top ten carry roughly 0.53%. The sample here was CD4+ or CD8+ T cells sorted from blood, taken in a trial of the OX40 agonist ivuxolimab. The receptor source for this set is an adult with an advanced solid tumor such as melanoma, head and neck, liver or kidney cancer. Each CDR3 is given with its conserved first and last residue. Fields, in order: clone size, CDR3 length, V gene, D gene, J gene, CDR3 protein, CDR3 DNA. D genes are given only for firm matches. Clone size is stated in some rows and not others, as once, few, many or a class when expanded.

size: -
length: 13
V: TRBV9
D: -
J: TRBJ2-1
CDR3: CASSPLTYNEQFF
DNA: TGTGCCAGCAGCCCACTGACTTACAATGAGCAGTTCTTC

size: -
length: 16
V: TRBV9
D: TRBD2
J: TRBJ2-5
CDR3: CASSVGVGTNQETQYF
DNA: TGTGCCAGCAGCGTAGGTGTAGGGACTAACCAAGAGACCCAGTACTTC

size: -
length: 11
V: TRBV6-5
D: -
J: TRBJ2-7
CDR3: CASSQGGEQYF
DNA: TGTGCCAGCAGCCAAGGCGGCGAGCAGTACTTC

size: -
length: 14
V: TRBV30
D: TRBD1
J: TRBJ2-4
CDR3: CAWNQDRGKNIQYF
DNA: TGTGCCTGGAATCAGGACAGGGGCAAAAACATTCAGTACTTC

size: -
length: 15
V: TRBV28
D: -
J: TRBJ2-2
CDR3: CASSLVSRDTGELFF
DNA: TGTGCCAGCAGTTTAGTCAGCAGGGACACCGGGGAGCTGTTTTTT

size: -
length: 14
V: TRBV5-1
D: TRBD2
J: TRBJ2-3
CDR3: CASSLGDYTDTQYF
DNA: TGCGCCAGCAGCTTAGGGGACTACACAGATACGCAGTATTTT

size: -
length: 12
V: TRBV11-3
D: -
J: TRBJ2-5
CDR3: CASSWNQETQYF
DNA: TGTGCCAGCAGCTGGAACCAAGAGACCCAGTACTTC

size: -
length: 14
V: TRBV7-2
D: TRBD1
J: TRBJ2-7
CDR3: CASSWGQGEIEQYF
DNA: TGTGCCAGCAGCTGGGGACAGGGGGAGATCGAGCAGTACTTC

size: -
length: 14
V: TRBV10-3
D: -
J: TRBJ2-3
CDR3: CAIRGAFSTDTQYF
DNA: TGTGCCATCAGGGGCGCCTTCTCCACAGATACGCAGTATTTT

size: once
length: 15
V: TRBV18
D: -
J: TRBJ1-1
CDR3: CASSRPDLGNTEAFF
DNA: TGTGCCAGCTCACGGCCTGACTTGGGTAACACTGAAGCTTTCTTT

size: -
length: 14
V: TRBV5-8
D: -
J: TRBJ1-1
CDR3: CASSLQGMNTEAFF
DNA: TGTGCCAGCAGCTTACAGGGAATGAACACTGAAGCTTTCTTT

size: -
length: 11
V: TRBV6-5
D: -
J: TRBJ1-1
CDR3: CAATTGGEAFF
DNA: TGTGCCGCGACGACAGGCGGTGAAGCTTTCTTT